This T cell receptor (beta chain) was captured in a study of cytomegalovirus exposure and HLA in healthy donors. Study as a whole: From HLA-typed donors, an early data release held some 80 million unique TCRs. General study results and limits: Most TCR beta V segments were productive about 90% or about 30% of the time in an earlier analysis. Through in vitro validation, a few CMV-associated chains were shown to be specific for CMV antigens.

This CDR3 has 16 amino acids. V lost 1 base and J lost 4; bases outside the gene matches: 10. The V gene's germline CDR1 is SGHDT and CDR2 YYEEEE. Note on this clone: Its antigen remains unidentified.

Use of 60 Vbeta and 13 Jbeta primers characterized the PCR. Produced via immunoSEQ multiplex PCR; TCRdb's table is partial and in-frame only. The sample holds under 200,000 clones, 85% seen once. Sequencing was done on a sample of PBMCs. This clonotype was obtained from a woman aged 50 to 60 in good health and CMV-seronegative. The chain uses TRBV5-6 and TRBJ2-7; 8 bases line up with TRBD1. As DNA, the CDR3 is TGTGCCAGCAGCTTGAGGACAGGGACCCTACCTTACGAGCAGTACTTC. Its protein is CASSLRTGTLPYEQYF.